Shown below are 3 T cell receptor beta chains from a single sample sequenced in a study of shared clonotypes between healthy human individuals. Sequencing used immunoSEQ multiplex PCR; TCRdb keeps in-frame clones, though not all of them. Of about 980,000 clones in the sample, 70% to 85% were seen once. Source material: memory CD4+ T cells sorted from blood. Indicated subset: CD45RA-negative fraction. The receptor source for this set is a young man in good health.

This sequence joins TRBV6-1 and TRBJ1-5; 8 nucleotides agree with TRBD1. From germline, CDR1 is MNHNS and CDR2 SASEGT. The V and J ends lost 2 bases and 6 bases, in that order; junction bases with no gene match: 9. The CDR3 contains 16 residues. The CDR3: CASSEIDRGAAQPQHF. The CDR3 nucleotides are TGTGCCAGCAGTGAAATTGACAGGGGTGCCGCTCAGCCCCAGCATTTT.

The chain joins TRBV9 to TRBJ1-4; D is undetermined. Germline V gives CDR1 SGDLS, CDR2 YYNGEE. The CDR3 contains 18 residues. Trimming took off 2 bases at V and 2 bases at J, with 19 bases between the two ends. CDR3 residues: CASSVIVIVSTTNEKLFF. The DNA for the CDR3 is TGTGCCAGCAGCGTTATAGTTATCGTCAGTACTACTAATGAAAAACTGTTTTTT.

The V call is TRBV5-1, the J call TRBJ2-2; D uncertain. Trimming took 2 bases from V and 4 from J, leaving 15 bases between them. The CDR3 extends over 16 amino acids. CDR1 and CDR2 from the germline V gene are SGHRS and YFSETQ. CDR3 region: CASSFVWTSSTGELFF. CDR3 nucleotides: TGCGCCAGCAGCTTTGTTTGGACCTCGAGCACCGGGGAGCTGTTTTTT.